These T cell receptor beta chains were read from a single sample in a study of blood T cell repertoires in COVID-19. Sequenced by immunoSEQ multiplex PCR; TCRdb stores in-frame clones only, minus some. The table has some 260,000 clones, about nine tenths seen once. The sample taken for sequencing was PBMCs or T cells enriched from blood (not recorded which). The origin of the receptors is a woman aged 18-29 years who had recovered from COVID-19. Each CDR3 is given with its conserved first and last residue. The D gene is left open where the match is weak. Clone size is shown for a subset of rows, as once, few, many or a class of expanded clone.

14	-	TRBV4-2	-	TRBJ1-2	CASSQDVRDYGYTF	TGTGCCAGCAGCCAAGACGTCCGGGACTATGGCTACACCTTC
11	-	TRBV6-5	-	TRBJ1-1	CASKRQQEAFF	TGTGCCAGCAAGAGACAGCAGGAAGCTTTCTTT
13	-	TRBV12-3/TRBV12-4	-	TRBJ1-3	CACATGSGNTIYF	TGTGCCTGTGCTACAGGGTCCGGAAACACCATATATTTT
15	-	TRBV19	TRBD2	TRBJ2-1	CASAGTSGSYNEQFF	TGTGCCAGTGCCGGGACTAGCGGGTCCTACAATGAGCAGTTCTTC
15	-	TRBV7-9	TRBD1	TRBJ1-1	CASSSPTGVNTEAFF	TGTGCCAGCAGCTCGCCGACAGGGGTGAACACTGAAGCTTTCTTT
15	-	TRBV9	TRBD2	TRBJ2-5	CASSGSGSHQETQYF	TGTGCCAGCAGCGGTAGCGGGAGTCACCAAGAGACCCAGTACTTC
13	-	TRBV11-1	-	TRBJ2-7	CASSPFRGYEQYF	TGTGCCAGCAGCCCCTTCCGGGGATACGAGCAGTACTTC
12	-	TRBV7-9	TRBD1	TRBJ2-7	CASTTGNYEQYF	TGTGCCAGCACGACAGGGAACTACGAGCAGTACTTC
11	-	TRBV6-2/TRBV6-3	-	TRBJ1-1	CASSRQIEAFF	TGTGCCAGCAGCCGACAGATTGAAGCTTTCTTT
15	-	TRBV6-5	-	TRBJ1-2	CASSYSQTSFKGYTF	TGTGCCAGCAGTTACTCGCAGACATCCTTTAAAGGCTACACCTTC
14	-	TRBV4-1	-	TRBJ1-5	CASSQGHYNQPQHF	TGCGCCAGCAGCCAAGGGCACTATAATCAGCCCCAGCATTTT
15	few	TRBV6-2/TRBV6-3	-	TRBJ1-1	CASSYSEEAWTEAFF	TGTGCCAGCAGTTACTCAGAGGAGGCCTGGACTGAAGCTTTCTTT
14	once	TRBV5-1	TRBD1	TRBJ1-2	CASSPGQALYGYTF	TGCGCCAGCAGCCCGGGACAGGCGCTCTATGGCTACACCTTC
16	-	TRBV10-2	TRBD2	TRBJ2-7	CASSDRPGLAAHEQYF	TGCGCCAGCAGCGATCGTCCGGGACTAGCGGCCCACGAGCAGTACTTC
14	-	TRBV28	-	TRBJ2-2	CASSLTQLAGELFF	TGTGCCAGCAGTTTGACTCAGCTGGCCGGGGAGCTGTTTTTT
13	-	TRBV27	-	TRBJ1-2	CASSLTENYGYTF	TGTGCCAGCAGTTTAACAGAGAACTATGGCTACACCTTC
15	-	TRBV7-2	-	TRBJ2-1	CASSLEYLGRNEQFF	TGTGCCAGCAGCTTAGAATATTTGGGCCGCAATGAGCAGTTCTTC
15	-	TRBV5-4	TRBD1	TRBJ1-2	CASSTPDRGHSGYTF	TGTGCCAGCAGCACCCCTGACAGGGGCCATAGCGGCTACACCTTC
13	once	TRBV7-9	TRBD1	TRBJ1-1	CASSQGGFSEAFF	TGTGCCAGCAGCCAGGGGGGATTCTCTGAAGCTTTCTTT
15	-	TRBV19	-	TRBJ1-1	CASSIQGLGNTEAFF	TGTGCCAGTAGTATTCAGGGGCTGGGGAACACTGAAGCTTTCTTT
16	-	TRBV3-1/TRBV3-2	-	TRBJ2-1	CASSRKSVGLYNEQFF	TGTGCCAGCAGCCGCAAAAGTGTGGGACTCTACAATGAGCAGTTCTTC
14	-	TRBV19	TRBD1	TRBJ2-2	CASSGTGATGELFF	TGTGCCAGTTCCGGGACAGGGGCCACCGGGGAGCTGTTTTTT
15	-	TRBV9	TRBD2	TRBJ2-7	CASSVGTGGVYEQYF	TGTGCCAGCAGCGTAGGGACGGGAGGGGTCTACGAGCAGTACTTC
15	once	TRBV6-5	TRBD1	TRBJ1-5	CASSLGQSFNQPQHF	TGTGCCAGCAGCTTGGGACAGTCTTTCAATCAGCCCCAGCATTTT
19	-	TRBV7-3	TRBD1	TRBJ1-2	CASSPLGPGQGRANYGYTF	TGTGCCAGCAGCCCCTTAGGCCCGGGACAGGGGAGGGCTAACTATGGCTACACCTTC
16	-	TRBV6-6	-	TRBJ1-4	CASSYRQGSTNEKLFF	TGTGCCAGCAGTTACAGGCAGGGATCCACTAATGAAAAACTGTTTTTT
14	-	TRBV27	-	TRBJ1-1	CASSSDSLNTEAFF	TGTGCCAGCAGTTCGGACAGCCTGAACACTGAAGCTTTCTTT
15	-	TRBV5-1	TRBD2	TRBJ2-1	CASSSRTSGSNEQFF	TGCGCCAGCAGCTCTCGGACTAGCGGGAGTAATGAGCAGTTCTTC
14	-	TRBV28	-	TRBJ2-7	CASYSGTRSYEQYF	TGTGCCAGCTACTCCGGGACACGGAGCTACGAGCAGTACTTC
12	-	TRBV2	-	TRBJ1-3	CASSDGGNTIYF	TGTGCCAGCAGTGACGGTGGAAACACCATATATTTT
15	-	TRBV7-8	TRBD1	TRBJ1-1	CASSLGRDRGPEAFF	TGTGCCAGCAGCTTAGGCCGGGACAGGGGCCCTGAAGCTTTCTTT
16	few	TRBV5-1	TRBD2	TRBJ2-2	CASTATSGNSIGELFF	TGCGCCAGCACCGCAACTAGCGGGAATTCGATCGGGGAGCTGTTTTTT
17	-	TRBV7-9	TRBD1	TRBJ2-2	CASSSLTGGGNTGELFF	TGTGCCAGCAGCTCGCTCACAGGGGGTGGTAACACCGGGGAGCTGTTTTTT
17	-	TRBV18	TRBD2	TRBJ2-5	CASSRTSGDVQQETQYF	TGTGCCAGCTCACGGACTAGCGGGGACGTTCAACAAGAGACCCAGTACTTC
14	-	TRBV18	-	TRBJ1-1	CASSVRQGGNEAFF	TGTGCCAGCTCGGTACGGCAGGGAGGGAACGAAGCTTTCTTT
15	-	TRBV4-2	TRBD1	TRBJ2-1	CASSQGTGGYNEQFF	TGTGCCAGCAGCCAGGGGACAGGGGGCTACAATGAGCAGTTCTTC
15	-	TRBV6-5	TRBD1	TRBJ2-7	CASSSGQASSYEQYF	TGTGCCAGCAGTTCCGGACAGGCTAGCTCCTACGAGCAGTACTTC
15	-	TRBV9	TRBD1	TRBJ2-1	CASSPTGQGYNEQFF	TGTGCCAGCAGCCCCACGGGACAGGGGTACAATGAGCAGTTCTTC
12	-	TRBV14	-	TRBJ2-5	CASSHSKETQYF	TGTGCCAGCAGCCATTCCAAAGAGACCCAGTACTTC